The 30 T cell receptor beta chains reported below all come from one sample, sequenced in a study of CD8 T cells in ankylosing spondylitis listed by TCRdb under 2017. Libraries were prepared through 5' RACE. Sequenced using an Illumina HiSeq 2500. TCRdb trimmed public reads at Q25 via fastp, called clones via MiXCR and kept in-frame beta chains. Each record represents a unique CDR3 protein, reported with the most common genes and DNA among its rows. Within this sample are approximately 350,000 distinct CDR3 sequences, with roughly 14% of them counted one time only. 0.9% to 1.2% of the sample goes to the ten largest clones. Source material: blood, either unsorted or a sorted T cell fraction (not recorded which). The receptors were sampled from a male donor with ankylosing spondylitis or in good health (not recorded which).

This clonotype was found many times. The chain employs TRBV29-1 and TRBJ1-1; tentatively, D is TRBD1 (5 bases). The CDR3 contains 10 residues. CDR1 and CDR2 (germline): SQVTM, ANQGSEA. The CDR3 loop reads CAGGDTEAFF. CDR3 nucleotide sequence: TGCGCCGGGGGAGACACTGAAGCTTTCTTT.

Ten or more counts support this clonotype. The chain recombines TRBV5-6 with TRBJ2-5; 9 nucleotides line up with TRBD2. CDR1 is SGHDT, CDR2 YYEEEE, per germline. CDR3 length: 15 residues. The J segment lost 2 bases and the V segment lost 0 bases, leaving 2 bases of the junction unmatched. The DNA of the CDR3 is TGTGCCAGCAGCTTGGGACTAGCGGTACAAGAGACCCAGTACTTC. Its protein is CASSLGLAVQETQYF.

This clonotype was seen more than once but under ten times. The J gene is TRBJ2-7, the V gene TRBV7-8; D gene unclear. The CDR3 extends over 14 amino acids. With 1 base removed from V and 4 bases from J, the gap between germline ends came to 11 bases. Germline V gives CDR1 SGHVS, CDR2 FQNEAQ. The CDR3 loop reads CASSLVGGEYEQYF. The CDR3 DNA reads TGTGCCAGCAGCTTAGTCGGCGGAGAATACGAGCAGTACTTC.

As regards this clonotype: Mismatch with germline at one junction end may stem from a read error. The chain combines TRBV5-1 with TRBJ2-5, with 11 bases fitting TRBD2. CDR3 length: 15 residues. The V gene's germline CDR1 is SGHRS and CDR2 YFSETQ. The CDR3 sequence: CASSLVAGGEEAQYF. The CDR3 nucleotides are TGCGCCAGCAGCTTGGTAGCGGGAGGGGAAGAGGCCCAGTACTTC.

This clonotype came up a few times. This sequence joins TRBV5-1 and TRBJ1-4, with D possibly being TRBD1 (5 bases). The length of the CDR3 is 15 residues. Germline CDR1 and CDR2: SGHRS and YFSETQ. The V gene lost 0 bases and the J gene lost 7 bases, with 13 bases spanning the gap. The CDR3 spells CASSLGGSRGEKLFF. In nucleotides, the CDR3 is TGCGCCAGCAGCTTGGGAGGTTCGAGGGGTGAAAAACTGTTTTTT.

The rearrangement joins TRBV14 to TRBJ2-2; the D gene is possibly TRBD2 (6 bases). Per germline, CDR1 SGHDN and CDR2 FVKESK. This CDR3 is 15 amino acids long. Trimming took off 1 base at V and 4 bases at J, with 10 bases between the two ends. CDR3 residues: CASSQVAGITGELFF. The CDR3 bases are TGTGCCAGCAGCCAAGTGGCGGGAATCACCGGGGAGCTGTTTTTT.

There are a few counts of this clonotype. The chain joins TRBV6-5 to TRBJ1-2; a possible D gene is TRBD1 (6 bases). The germline gives CDR1 MNHEY, CDR2 SVGAGI. The CDR3 is 13 amino acids. V was pared by 2 bases and J by 8 bases, with 12 bases between. The CDR3 DNA reads as TGTGCCAGCAGTTACGAGGGGGGACGCGGCTACACCTTC. This codes for CASSYEGGRGYTF.

This chain links TRBV7-2 with TRBJ2-3, with D perhaps TRBD1 (6 bases). Per the germline V gene, CDR1 is SGHTA and CDR2 is FQGNSA. V lost 7 bases, J lost 2 bases, and 16 bases lay in between. The CDR3 is made up of 15 amino acids. As DNA, the CDR3 is TGTGCCAGCACCTCATATCGGACAGACACAGATACGCAGTATTTT. Residues: CASTSYRTDTDTQYF.

This chain joins TRBV15 and TRBJ2-7; weak D call: TRBD1 (5 bases). The V gene's germline CDR1 is LNHNV and CDR2 YYDKDF (reference sequence). The CDR3 runs to 15 residues. Trimming took 0 bases from V and 5 from J, leaving 14 bases between them. CDR3 region: CATSREGGLGDEQYF. DNA of the CDR3: TGTGCCACCAGCAGAGAAGGCGGTCTAGGGGACGAGCAGTACTTC.

V usage is TRBV7-9 and J usage is TRBJ1-1; a possible D gene is TRBD1 (5 bases). The CDR3 contains 11 residues. Germline V gives CDR1 SEHNR, CDR2 FQNEAQ (reference sequence). The germline V and J ends were trimmed by 6 bases and 10 bases, with 12 bases remaining between them. The CDR3 DNA is TGTGCCAGCAGTCCTGATACAGGAGCTTTCTTT. Translating gives CASSPDTGAFF.

This clonotype was seen only a few times. V gene TRBV7-2 combines with J gene TRBJ2-7, with 9 bases aligning to TRBD1. Germline V gene sequence: CDR1 SGHTA, CDR2 FQGNSA. The CDR3 is 15 amino acids. The V and J ends lost 10 bases and 1 base, in that order; junction bases with no gene match: 11. The CDR3 protein is CATTTGTGLSYEQYF. CDR3 in DNA: TGTGCCACCACAACTGGGACAGGGTTATCCTACGAGCAGTACTTC.

V gene TRBV3-1 combines with J gene TRBJ1-1; 8 nucleotides agree with TRBD1. Germline lookup yields CDR1 LGHDT and CDR2 YNNKEL (reference sequence). There are 13 residues in the CDR3. J gave up 9 bases and V 4 bases, and 7 bases lay outside the gene matches. CDR3 nucleotide sequence: TGTGCCAGCAGCCCGGACAGGGAAGTGCAAGCTTTCTTT. Translating it yields CASSPDREVQAFF.

As regards this clonotype: Sequence at one end of the junction differs from germline and may be a read error. In DNA form, the CDR3 reads TGCTGTGCTAGAGATAGTCGGAGGAACGCGAACACCGGGGAGCTGTTTTTT. This translates into CCARDSRRNANTGELFF. This chain uses TRBV20-1 with TRBJ2-2; TRBD2 might be the D (5 bases). The CDR3 is 17 residues long. Germline V gene lookup returns CDR1 DFQATT and CDR2 SNEGSKA (reference sequence).

This rearrangement joins TRBV7-2 to TRBJ2-4, with 10 bases fitting TRBD1. Germline assignment: CDR1 SGHTA and CDR2 FQGNSA. V lost 7 bases to trimming and J lost 1 base; unmatched junction nucleotides: 4. The CDR3 covers 15 residues. The CDR3 DNA reads TGTGCCAGCACCTCGGGACAGGGGGCCAAAAACATTCAGTACTTC. It specifies CASTSGQGAKNIQYF.

This chain links TRBV6-1 with TRBJ1-2; weak D call: TRBD1 (5 bases). Trimming removed 0 bases from V and 7 bases from J, with 9 bases in between. The CDR3 consists of 13 residues. CDR1 and CDR2 (germline): MNHNS, SASEGT. The DNA of the CDR3 is TGTGCCAGCAGTGAAGCGCGCGGGGCTGGCTACACCTTC. Amino acids: CASSEARGAGYTF.

The chain employs TRBV30 and TRBJ2-1; D is undetermined. The CDR3 is made up of 12 amino acids. Germline assignment: CDR1 GTSNPN and CDR2 SVGIG (reference sequence). The V end was cut by 2 bases, the J end by 11 bases, with 13 bases between. The CDR3 here is CAWSPPDPKQFF. In DNA form, the CDR3 reads TGTGCCTGGAGTCCCCCGGACCCCAAGCAGTTCTTC.

This clonotype has a count of ten or more. CDR3 coding DNA: TGCAGTGCTAGAGACCAGGGGGACCGGGGCTACACCTTC. It encodes CSARDQGDRGYTF. The chain links TRBV20-1 to TRBJ1-2; TRBD1 aligns across 7 bases. Trimming removed 0 bases from V and 8 bases from J; junction bases left unmatched: 6. CDR3 length: 13 amino acids. Germline-derived CDR1 and CDR2 are DFQATT and SNEGSKA (reference sequence).

In this sample, this clonotype turned up many times. V gene TRBV5-1 combines with J gene TRBJ2-3; D ambiguous. V gave up 3 bases and J gave up 1 base, with 12 bases separating them. The CDR3 has 15 amino acids. Germline V CDR1 and CDR2: SGHRS, YFSETQ. The CDR3, as DNA: TGCGCCAGCAGCTCAAGGACCGATCGCACAGATACGCAGTATTTT. It codes for CASSSRTDRTDTQYF.

Only a few counts were recorded for this clonotype. The CDR3 DNA reads as TGTGCCAGCAGTTTCGGGGACCTCAGGGATACGCAGTATTTT. It yields the protein CASSFGDLRDTQYF. The rearrangement uses TRBV12-3 or TRBV12-4 and TRBJ2-3; D tentatively reads TRBD1 or TRBD2 (5 bases each). CDR3 size: 14 residues. Trimming removed 3 bases at V and 6 bases at J, with 13 bases between.

This clonotype was observed a handful of times. V is TRBV5-1 and J is TRBJ1-1, with a tentative D call TRBD1 (6 bases). CDR3 length equals 14 residues. Germline CDR1 reads SGHRS; CDR2 reads YFSETQ. The V and J ends lost 0 bases and 5 bases respectively, with 11 bases between them. The CDR3 spells CASSLDRVQTEAFF. CDR3 nucleotide sequence: TGCGCCAGCAGCTTGGACAGGGTACAGACTGAAGCTTTCTTT.

V usage is TRBV4-1 and J usage is TRBJ2-1, with 8 bases matching TRBD2. The V segment lost 0 bases and the J segment 4 bases; nucleotides outside the gene matches: 5. The germline V gene encodes CDR1 MGHRA and CDR2 YSYEKL. The CDR3 length is 16 residues. CDR3 region: CASSQDTSGLYNEQFF. The DNA of the CDR3 is TGCGCCAGCAGCCAAGATACTAGCGGACTTTACAATGAGCAGTTCTTC.

This clonotype was recorded at least ten times. The chain couples TRBV5-1 to TRBJ1-1; D is undetermined. Germline assignment: CDR1 SGHRS and CDR2 YFSETQ. Deletions cut 0 bases from V and 2 bases from J, with 11 bases between. This CDR3 region has 15 residues. CDR3 in amino acids: CASSLVVGRNTEAFF. Here the CDR3 DNA reads TGCGCCAGCAGCTTGGTTGTTGGACGTAACACTGAAGCTTTCTTT.

This clonotype was observed many times. The chain employs TRBV12-3 or TRBV12-4 and TRBJ2-1; D gene ambiguous. This CDR3 has 13 residues. V lost 5 bases, J lost 7 bases, and 12 bases lay in between. The DNA for the CDR3 is TGTGCCAGCAGTGTTGAGGCGGCGAATGAGCAGTTCTTC. The encoded protein is CASSVEAANEQFF.

J is TRBJ2-1 and V is TRBV5-1, with 14 bases matching TRBD2. The CDR3 consists of 22 residues. V lost 3 bases to trimming and J lost 0 bases; unmatched junction nucleotides: 17. The germline gives CDR1 SGHRS, CDR2 YFSETQ. This CDR3 is CASSSKGGPGLAGVNSYNEQFF. CDR3 sequence (DNA): TGCGCCAGCAGCTCTAAGGGGGGCCCGGGACTAGCGGGAGTTAACTCCTACAATGAGCAGTTCTTC.

The chain recombines TRBV7-2 with TRBJ2-1; 9 positions agree with TRBD2. The germline gives CDR1 SGHTA, CDR2 FQGNSA. The CDR3 covers 15 residues. V shed 5 bases and J 4 bases; nucleotides not matched to a gene: 6. In DNA, the CDR3 is TGTGCCAGCAGCCTCAGCGGGAGGCCATACAATGAGCAGTTCTTC. Translating it yields CASSLSGRPYNEQFF.

A word on this clonotype: Just one base apart from a much larger clone, this may be a read error. The chain joins TRBV7-2 to TRBJ2-2; 10 nucleotides line up with TRBD1. The CDR3 is made up of 15 amino acids. The V gene's germline CDR1 is SGHTA and CDR2 FQGNSA. The CDR3 region is CASSSGQGNAGELFF. CDR3 nucleotide sequence: TGTGCCAGCAGCTCGGGACAGGGGAACGCCGGGGAGCTGTTTTTT.

This chain joins TRBV20-1 and TRBJ1-1; no clear D gene. CDR1 is DFQATT, CDR2 SNEGSKA, per germline (reference sequence). The V gene lost 0 bases and the J gene lost 10 bases, with 12 bases spanning the gap. The CDR3 spans 12 residues. The CDR3 reads CSARDHTLSAFF. The CDR3 DNA follows: TGCAGTGCTAGAGATCATACACTGTCAGCTTTCTTT.

This clonotype was picked up a small number of times. The chain joins TRBV10-3 to TRBJ1-1; D is ambiguous. With 6 bases removed from V and 0 bases from J, the gap between germline ends came to 11 bases. CDR3 length: 14 residues. Germline V gene sequence: CDR1 ENHRY, CDR2 SYGVKD. CDR3 sequence (DNA): TGTGCCATCAGGAGGGATGCCATGAACACTGAAGCTTTCTTT. Protein sequence: CAIRRDAMNTEAFF.

The chain has TRBV20-1 and TRBJ2-3; D perhaps matches TRBD2 (6 bases). The germline V and J ends were trimmed by 7 bases and 2 bases, with 22 bases remaining between them. This CDR3 is built from 16 residues. Looked up from germline, CDR1 is DFQATT and CDR2 is SNEGSKA (reference sequence). The CDR3 coding sequence is TGCAGTGTCCCCTGGGCGCGGGGCCACTCCACAGATACGCAGTATTTT. Residues: CSVPWARGHSTDTQYF.

The rearrangement uses TRBV5-1 and TRBJ1-4; 7 bases fit TRBD1. CDR3 size: 15 residues. Per germline, CDR1 SGHRS and CDR2 YFSETQ. V lost 7 bases to trimming and J lost 0 bases; unmatched junction nucleotides: 6. This CDR3 is CASGTVTTTNEKLFF. The CDR3 bases are TGCGCCAGCGGGACAGTCACAACAACTAATGAAAAACTGTTTTTT.